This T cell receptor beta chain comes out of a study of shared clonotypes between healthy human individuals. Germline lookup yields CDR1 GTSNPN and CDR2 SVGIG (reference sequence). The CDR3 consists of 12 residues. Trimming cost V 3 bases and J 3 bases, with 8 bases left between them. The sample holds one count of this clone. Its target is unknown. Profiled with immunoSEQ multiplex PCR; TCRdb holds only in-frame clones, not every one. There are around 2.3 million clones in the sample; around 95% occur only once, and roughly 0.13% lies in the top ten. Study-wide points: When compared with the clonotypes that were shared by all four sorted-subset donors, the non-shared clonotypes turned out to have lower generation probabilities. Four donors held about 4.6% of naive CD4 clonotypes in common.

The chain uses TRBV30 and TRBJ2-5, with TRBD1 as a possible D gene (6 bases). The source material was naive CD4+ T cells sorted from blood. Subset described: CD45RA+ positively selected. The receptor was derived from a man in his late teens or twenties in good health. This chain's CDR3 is CAWRTGKETQYF. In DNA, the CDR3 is TGTGCCTGGAGAACAGGGAAAGAGACCCAGTACTTC.